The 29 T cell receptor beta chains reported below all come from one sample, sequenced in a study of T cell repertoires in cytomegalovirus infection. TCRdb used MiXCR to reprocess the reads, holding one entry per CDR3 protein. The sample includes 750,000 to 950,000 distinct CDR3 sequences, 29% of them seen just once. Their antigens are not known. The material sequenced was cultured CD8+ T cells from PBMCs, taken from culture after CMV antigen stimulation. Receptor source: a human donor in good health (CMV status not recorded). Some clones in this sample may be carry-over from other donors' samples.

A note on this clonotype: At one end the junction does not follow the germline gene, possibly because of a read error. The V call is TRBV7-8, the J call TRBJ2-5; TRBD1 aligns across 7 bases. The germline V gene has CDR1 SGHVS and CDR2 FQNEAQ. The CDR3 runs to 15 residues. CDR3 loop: CASSRRDSPGETQHF. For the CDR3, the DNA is TGTGCCAGCAGCCGACGGGACAGCCCCGGGGAGACCCAGCACTTC.

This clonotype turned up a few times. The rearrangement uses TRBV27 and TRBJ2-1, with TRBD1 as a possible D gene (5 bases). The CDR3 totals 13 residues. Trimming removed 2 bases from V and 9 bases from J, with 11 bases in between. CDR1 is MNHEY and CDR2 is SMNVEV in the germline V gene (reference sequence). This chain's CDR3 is CASSLSRQSEQFF. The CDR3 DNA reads TGTGCCAGCAGTTTAAGTCGACAGAGTGAGCAGTTCTTC.

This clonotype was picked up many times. DNA for the CDR3: TGTGCCAGCAGCTTAGGACGTGCCCGAGATGAAAAACTGTTTTTT. Translated: CASSLGRARDEKLFF. This chain links TRBV7-2 with TRBJ1-4; D ambiguous. The CDR3 is 15 amino acids. Trimming removed 1 base from V and 6 bases from J, with 12 bases in between. The germline CDR1 and CDR2 sequences are SGHTA and FQGNSA.

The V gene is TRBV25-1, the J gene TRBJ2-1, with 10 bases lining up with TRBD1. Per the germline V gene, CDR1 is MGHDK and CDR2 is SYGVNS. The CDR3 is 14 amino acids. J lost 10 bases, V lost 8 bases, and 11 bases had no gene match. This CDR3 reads CASHAGTGVWEQFF. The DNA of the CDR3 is TGTGCCAGCCATGCCGGGACAGGGGTGTGGGAGCAGTTCTTC.

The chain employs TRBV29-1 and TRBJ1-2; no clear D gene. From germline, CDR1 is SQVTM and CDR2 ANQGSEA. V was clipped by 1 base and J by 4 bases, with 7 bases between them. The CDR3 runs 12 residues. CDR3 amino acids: CSVEGTSYGYTF. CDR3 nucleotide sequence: TGCAGCGTTGAAGGGACCTCCTATGGCTACACCTTC.

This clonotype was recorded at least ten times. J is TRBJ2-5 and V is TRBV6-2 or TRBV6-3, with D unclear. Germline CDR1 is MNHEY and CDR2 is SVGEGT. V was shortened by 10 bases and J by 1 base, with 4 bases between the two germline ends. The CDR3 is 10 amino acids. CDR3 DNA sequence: TGTGCCACCCTCCAAGAGACCCAGTACTTC. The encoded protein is CATLQETQYF.

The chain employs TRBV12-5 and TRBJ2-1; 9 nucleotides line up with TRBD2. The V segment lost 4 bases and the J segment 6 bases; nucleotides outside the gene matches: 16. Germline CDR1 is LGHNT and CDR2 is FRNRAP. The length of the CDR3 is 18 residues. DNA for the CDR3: TGTGCTAGTGGTTACTGGGGCGGGGGGGTAGTAAAGGGCAATGAGCAGTTCTTC. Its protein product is CASGYWGGGVVKGNEQFF.

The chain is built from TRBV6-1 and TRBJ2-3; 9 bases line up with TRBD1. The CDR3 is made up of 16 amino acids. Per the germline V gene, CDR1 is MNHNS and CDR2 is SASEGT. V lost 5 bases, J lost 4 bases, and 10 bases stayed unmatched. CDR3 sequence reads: CASSSLRDRAPDTQYF. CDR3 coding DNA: TGTGCCAGCAGTTCCCTCCGGGACAGGGCCCCAGATACGCAGTATTTT.

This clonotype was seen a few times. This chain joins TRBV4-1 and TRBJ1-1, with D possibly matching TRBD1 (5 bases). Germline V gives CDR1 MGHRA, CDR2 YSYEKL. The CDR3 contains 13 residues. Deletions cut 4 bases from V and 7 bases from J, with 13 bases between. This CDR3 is CASSPIRVGEAFF. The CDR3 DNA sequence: TGCGCCAGCAGCCCCATCAGGGTGGGTGAAGCTTTCTTT.

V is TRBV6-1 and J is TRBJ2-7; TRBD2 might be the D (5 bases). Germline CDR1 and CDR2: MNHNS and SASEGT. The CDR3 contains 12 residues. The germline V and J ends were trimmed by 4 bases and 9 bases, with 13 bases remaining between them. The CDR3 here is CASSGERRRQYV. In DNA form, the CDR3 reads TGTGCCAGCAGTGGGGAGAGGAGGCGGCAGTACGTC.

The CDR3 loop is CASSSPLRVNTGELFF. CDR3 bases: TGTGCCAGCAGTTCCCCCCTGAGGGTGAACACCGGGGAGCTGTTTTTT. This chain links TRBV28 with TRBJ2-2; D possibly corresponds to TRBD2 (5 bases). Germline V gene sequence: CDR1 MDHEN, CDR2 SYDVKM. Deletions cut 4 bases from V and 1 base from J, with 13 bases between. This CDR3 has 16 residues.

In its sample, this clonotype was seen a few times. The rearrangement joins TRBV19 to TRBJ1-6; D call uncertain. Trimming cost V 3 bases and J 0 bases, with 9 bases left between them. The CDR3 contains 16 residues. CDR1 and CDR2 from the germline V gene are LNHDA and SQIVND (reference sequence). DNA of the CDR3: TGTGCCAGTAGTATCGGTTCCAGCTCCTATAATTCACCCCTCCACTTT. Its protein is CASSIGSSSYNSPLHF.

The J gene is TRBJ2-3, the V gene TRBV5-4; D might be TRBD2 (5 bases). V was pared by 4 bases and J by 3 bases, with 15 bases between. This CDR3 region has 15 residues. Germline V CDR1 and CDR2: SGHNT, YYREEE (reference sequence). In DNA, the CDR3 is TGTGCCAGCAGCCTGGAGGCCCTGGGGACAGATACGCAGTATTTT. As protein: CASSLEALGTDTQYF.

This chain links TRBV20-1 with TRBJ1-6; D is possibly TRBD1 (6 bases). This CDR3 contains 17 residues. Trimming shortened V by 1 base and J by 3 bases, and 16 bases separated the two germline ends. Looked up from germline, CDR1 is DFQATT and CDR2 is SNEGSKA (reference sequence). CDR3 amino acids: CSARGDVSDSYNSPLHF. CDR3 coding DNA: TGCAGTGCTAGAGGGGACGTCTCGGACAGCTATAATTCACCCCTCCACTTT.

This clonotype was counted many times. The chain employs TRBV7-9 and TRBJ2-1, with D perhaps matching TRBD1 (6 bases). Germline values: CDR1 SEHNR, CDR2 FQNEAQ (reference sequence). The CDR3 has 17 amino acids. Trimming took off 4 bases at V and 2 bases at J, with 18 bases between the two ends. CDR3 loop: CASSSWTVQKPYNEQFF. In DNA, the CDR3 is TGTGCCAGCAGCTCCTGGACAGTTCAAAAACCCTACAATGAGCAGTTCTTC.

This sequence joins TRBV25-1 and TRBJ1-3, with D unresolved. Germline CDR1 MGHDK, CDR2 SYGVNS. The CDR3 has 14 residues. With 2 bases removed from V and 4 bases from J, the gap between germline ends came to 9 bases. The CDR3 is CASSETGSGNTIYF. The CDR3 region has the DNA TGTGCCAGCAGTGAAACCGGGTCAGGAAACACCATATATTTT.

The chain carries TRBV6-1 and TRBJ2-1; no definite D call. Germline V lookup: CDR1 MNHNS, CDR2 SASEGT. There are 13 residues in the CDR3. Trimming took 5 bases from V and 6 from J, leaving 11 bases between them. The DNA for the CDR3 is TGTGCCAGCAGTAGGAAGGCGCTCAATGAGCAGTTCTTC. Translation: CASSRKALNEQFF.

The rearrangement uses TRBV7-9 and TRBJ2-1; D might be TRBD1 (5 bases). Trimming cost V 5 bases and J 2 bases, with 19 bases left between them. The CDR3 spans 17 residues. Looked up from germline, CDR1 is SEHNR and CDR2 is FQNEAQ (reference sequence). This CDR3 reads CASSPVTGQKPYNEQFF. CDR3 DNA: TGTGCCAGCAGCCCAGTAACCGGACAAAAACCCTACAATGAGCAGTTCTTC.

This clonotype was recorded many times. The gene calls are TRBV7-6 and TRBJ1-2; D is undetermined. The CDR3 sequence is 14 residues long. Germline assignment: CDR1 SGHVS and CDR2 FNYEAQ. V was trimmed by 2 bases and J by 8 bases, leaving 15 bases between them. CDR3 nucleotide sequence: TGTGCCAGCAGCTTAAGACCCTTGGTAAAGGGCTACACCTTC. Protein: CASSLRPLVKGYTF.

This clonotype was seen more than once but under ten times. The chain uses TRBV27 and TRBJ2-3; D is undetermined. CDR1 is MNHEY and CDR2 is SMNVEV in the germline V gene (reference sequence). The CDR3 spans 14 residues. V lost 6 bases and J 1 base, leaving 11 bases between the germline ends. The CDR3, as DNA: TGTGCCAGCAGCCGGGCCCTACGCACAGATACGCAGTATTTT. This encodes CASSRALRTDTQYF.

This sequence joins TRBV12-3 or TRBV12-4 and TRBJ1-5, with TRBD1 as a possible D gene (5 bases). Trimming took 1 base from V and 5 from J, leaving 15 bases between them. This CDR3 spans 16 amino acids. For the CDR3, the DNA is TGTGCCAGCAGTTTAGAAGGGGCAGGGAGGGATCAGCCCCAGCATTTT. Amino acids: CASSLEGAGRDQPQHF.

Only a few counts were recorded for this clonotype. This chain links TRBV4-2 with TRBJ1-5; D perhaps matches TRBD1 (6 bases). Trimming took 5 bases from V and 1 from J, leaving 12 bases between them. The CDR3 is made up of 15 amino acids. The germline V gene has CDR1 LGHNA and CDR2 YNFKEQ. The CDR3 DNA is TGTGCCAGCAGCAACTACAGGGAGAGCAATCAGCCCCAGCATTTT. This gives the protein CASSNYRESNQPQHF.

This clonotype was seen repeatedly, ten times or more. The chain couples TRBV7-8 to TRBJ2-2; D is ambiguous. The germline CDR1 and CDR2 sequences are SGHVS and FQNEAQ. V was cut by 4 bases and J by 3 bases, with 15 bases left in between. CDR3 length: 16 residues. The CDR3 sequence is CASSSRVPGYTGELFF. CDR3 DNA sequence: TGTGCCAGCAGCTCCCGGGTCCCTGGGTACACCGGGGAGCTGTTTTTT.

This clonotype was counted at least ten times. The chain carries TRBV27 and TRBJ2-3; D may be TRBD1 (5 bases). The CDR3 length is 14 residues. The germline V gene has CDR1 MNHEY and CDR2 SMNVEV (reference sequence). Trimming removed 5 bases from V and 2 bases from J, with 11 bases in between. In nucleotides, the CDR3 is TGTGCCAGCAGTATAGGACACTTCACAGATACGCAGTATTTT. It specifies CASSIGHFTDTQYF.

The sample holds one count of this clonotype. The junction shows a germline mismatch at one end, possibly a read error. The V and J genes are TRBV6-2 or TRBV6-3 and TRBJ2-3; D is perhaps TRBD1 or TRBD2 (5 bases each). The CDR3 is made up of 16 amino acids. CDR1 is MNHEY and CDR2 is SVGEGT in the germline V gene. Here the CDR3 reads CASSYQGPISTDMQYF. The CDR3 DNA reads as TGTGCCAGCAGTTATCAGGGACCCATTTCCACAGATATGCAGTATTTT.

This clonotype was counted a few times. CDR3 loop: CATSRDLRQPQHF. DNA of the CDR3: TGTGCCACCAGCAGAGATTTACGTCAGCCCCAGCATTTT. The rearrangement joins TRBV15 to TRBJ1-5; no clear D gene. V was cut by 0 bases and J by 6 bases, with 6 bases left in between. CDR3 length: 13 residues. The V gene's germline CDR1 is LNHNV and CDR2 YYDKDF (reference sequence).

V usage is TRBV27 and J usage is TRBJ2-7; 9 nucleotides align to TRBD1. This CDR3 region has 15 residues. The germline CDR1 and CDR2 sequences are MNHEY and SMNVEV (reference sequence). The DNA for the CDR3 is TGTGCCAGCAGTCTATCGGGGACAGGGATGGGCGAGCAGTACGTC. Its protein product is CASSLSGTGMGEQYV.

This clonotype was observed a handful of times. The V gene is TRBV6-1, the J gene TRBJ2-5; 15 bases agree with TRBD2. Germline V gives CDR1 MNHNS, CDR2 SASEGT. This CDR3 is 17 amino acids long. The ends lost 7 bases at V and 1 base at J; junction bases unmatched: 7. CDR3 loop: CASTGLAGGPFQETQYF. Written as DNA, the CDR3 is TGTGCCAGCACCGGACTAGCGGGGGGGCCATTCCAAGAGACCCAGTACTTC.

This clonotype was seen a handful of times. As DNA, the CDR3 is TGTGCCATCAATAAGGGGACGGTAAACACCGGGGAGCTGTTTTTT. It specifies CAINKGTVNTGELFF. The chain uses TRBV10-3 and TRBJ2-2, with D perhaps given as TRBD1 or TRBD2 (5 bases each). Trimming cost V 7 bases and J 2 bases, with 14 bases left between them. CDR1 ENHRY and CDR2 SYGVKD come from the germline V gene. The CDR3 totals 15 residues.